Below are 25 T cell receptor beta chains sequenced from a single sample in a study of technical replicates of blood from a few donors. Sequenced by immunoSEQ multiplex PCR; TCRdb stores in-frame clones only, minus some. The sample includes approximately 94,000 clones, 96% of them seen just once. Specimen: T cells isolated from PBMCs. These receptors all stem from a human donor in good health.

The rearrangement joins TRBV6-5 to TRBJ2-3; possible D gene TRBD2, 5 bases. Trimming removed 6 bases at V and 5 bases at J, with 15 bases between. Looked up from germline, CDR1 is MNHEY and CDR2 is SVGAGI. This CDR3 is 14 amino acids long. The CDR3 reads CASSRRRGRDTQYF. Here the CDR3 DNA reads TGTGCCAGCAGCCGACGTCGGGGAAGAGATACGCAGTATTTT.

The chain joins TRBV29-1 to TRBJ2-1; D is perhaps TRBD2 (6 bases). V lost 7 bases, J lost 4 bases, and 14 bases lay in between. From germline, CDR1 is SQVTM and CDR2 ANQGSEA. The CDR3 length is 13 residues. Here the CDR3 reads CSGRGGWYNEQFF. The DNA of the CDR3 is TGCAGCGGGAGGGGCGGATGGTACAATGAGCAGTTCTTC.

V and J are TRBV18 and TRBJ1-3; 8 bases map to TRBD1. The V and J ends lost 0 bases and 6 bases, in that order; junction bases with no gene match: 4. In germline, CDR1 is KGHSH, CDR2 LQKENI. The CDR3 loop spans 15 amino acids. The CDR3 region is CASSPPRQGANTIYF. CDR3 in DNA: TGTGCCAGCTCACCACCGAGGCAGGGGGCAAACACCATATATTTT.

In its sample, this clone was seen a few times. The rearrangement uses TRBV6-5 and TRBJ2-7, with TRBD1 identical over 10 bases. The CDR3 loop spans 14 amino acids. From germline, CDR1 is MNHEY and CDR2 SVGAGI. With 7 bases clipped from V and 6 bases from J, the junction kept 9 bases outside the gene matches. Here the CDR3 reads CASTRTGGYREQYF. CDR3 bases: TGTGCCAGCACCAGGACAGGGGGATACCGCGAGCAGTACTTC.

This rearrangement joins TRBV7-8 to TRBJ2-3; D ambiguous. V lost 1 base, J lost 0 bases, and 8 bases lay in between. CDR1 is SGHVS, CDR2 FQNEAQ, per germline. The CDR3 spans 15 residues. In DNA, the CDR3 is TGTGCCAGCAGCTTAGTTAAGCGAAGCACAGATACGCAGTATTTT. This translates into CASSLVKRSTDTQYF. The full variable domain, in which reference TRBV7-8 and TRBJ2-3 provide the parts outside the CDR3, is GAGVSQSPRYKVAKRGQDVALRCDPISGHVSLFWYQQALGQGPEFLTYFQNEAQLDKSGLPSDRFFAERPEGSVSTLKIQRTQQEDSAVYLCASSLVKRSTDTQYFGPGTRLTVL.

The CDR3 is CASSQRGGNEQFF. The DNA for the CDR3 is TGTGCCAGCAGCCAGAGGGGGGGCAATGAGCAGTTCTTC. The chain uses TRBV7-3 and TRBJ2-1; D may be TRBD2 (7 bases). Germline loops: CDR1 SGHTA, CDR2 FQGTGA. The CDR3 consists of 13 residues. The V gene lost 5 bases and the J gene lost 6 bases, with 11 bases spanning the gap.

The chain combines TRBV5-8 with TRBJ1-5; weak D call: TRBD1 (6 bases). Germline V gene lookup returns CDR1 SGHTS and CDR2 YDEGEE. Trimming removed 3 bases from V and 1 base from J, with 14 bases in between. This CDR3 comprises 16 residues. CDR3 sequence (DNA): TGTGCCAGCAGCTGGGGCACAGGGCCCAGCAATCAGCCCCAGCATTTT. Amino acid sequence: CASSWGTGPSNQPQHF.

CDR3 in amino acids: CASSLRTSRSEQFF. As DNA, the CDR3 is TGTGCCAGCAGTTTGAGGACAAGTCGTTCTGAGCAGTTCTTC. The genes are TRBV27 and TRBJ2-1; TRBD1 is a possible D gene (5 bases). This CDR3 spans 14 amino acids. Germline loops: CDR1 MNHEY, CDR2 SMNVEV (reference sequence). V was clipped by 3 bases and J by 9 bases, with 15 bases between them.

The chain is built from TRBV5-1 and TRBJ1-1; the D gene is possibly TRBD1 (6 bases). Germline CDR1 SGHRS, CDR2 YFSETQ. V was shortened by 5 bases and J by 5 bases, with 16 bases between the two germline ends. The CDR3 consists of 14 residues. The CDR3 loop reads CASSAGGGETEAFF. The DNA for the CDR3 is TGCGCCAGCAGTGCGGGGGGGGGCGAAACTGAAGCTTTCTTT. Full variable domain (missing parts from reference TRBV5-1 and TRBJ1-1): KAGVTQTPRYLIKTRGQQVTLSCSPISGHRSVSWYQQTPGQGLQFLFEYFSETQRNKGNFPGRFSGRQFSNSRSEMNVSTLELGDSALYLCASSAGGGETEAFFGQGTRLTVV.

CDR3: CASSQTTGVRDEQYF. CDR3 in DNA: TGTGCCAGCAGCCAAACTACAGGGGTCCGGGACGAGCAGTACTTC. The chain is built from TRBV4-2 and TRBJ2-7, with 7 bases identical to TRBD1. The CDR3 is 15 residues long. With V trimmed by 2 bases and J by 5 bases, 9 bases remained unmatched. From germline, CDR1 is LGHNA and CDR2 YNFKEQ.

In this sample, this clone turned up once. V usage is TRBV5-4 and J usage is TRBJ2-1, with 7 positions matching TRBD1. The length of the CDR3 is 14 residues. V lost 3 bases to trimming and J lost 8 bases; unmatched junction nucleotides: 8. Germline V CDR1 and CDR2: SGHNT, YYREEE (reference sequence). The CDR3 DNA reads as TGTGCCAGCAGCTCCGGGACAGTCGAAGATGAGCAGTTCTTC. Protein: CASSSGTVEDEQFF.

The J gene is TRBJ2-3, the V gene TRBV7-2, with D unresolved. V lost 4 bases and J 5 bases, leaving 16 bases between the germline ends. This CDR3 region has 15 residues. CDR1 and CDR2 from the germline V gene are SGHTA and FQGNSA. CDR3 region: CASSSLRGNVDTQYF. Here the CDR3 DNA reads TGTGCCAGCAGCTCTCTACGCGGAAATGTAGATACGCAGTATTTT.

The V gene is TRBV30, the J gene TRBJ2-5; no firm D call. Germline CDR1 GTSNPN, CDR2 SVGIG (reference sequence). CDR3 size: 11 residues. Deletions cut 5 bases from V and 3 bases from J, with 7 bases between. CDR3 region: CAWEQEETQYF. In nucleotides, the CDR3 is TGTGCCTGGGAGCAGGAAGAGACCCAGTACTTC.

This clone was observed a single time. This rearrangement joins TRBV27 to TRBJ2-7; no clear D. From germline, CDR1 is MNHEY and CDR2 SMNVEV (reference sequence). CDR3 length: 14 amino acids. V lost 3 bases, J lost 2 bases, and 11 bases lay in between. The CDR3: CASSLGSTAYEQYF. The DNA for the CDR3 is TGTGCCAGCAGTTTGGGCTCAACAGCCTACGAGCAGTACTTC.

The CDR3 here is CASSYSYSRTINEQFF. The CDR3 DNA sequence: TGTGCCAGCAGTTACTCGTACTCCAGGACTATCAATGAGCAGTTCTTC. The V call is TRBV6-6, the J call TRBJ2-1, with D maybe TRBD2 (6 bases). From germline, CDR1 is MNHNY and CDR2 SVGAGI (reference sequence). This CDR3 contains 16 residues. V shed 0 bases and J shed 6 bases, with 15 bases lying between them.

The chain couples TRBV19 to TRBJ1-1; 8 positions match TRBD1. Germline V gives CDR1 LNHDA, CDR2 SQIVND (reference sequence). The CDR3 is 13 amino acids. Germline trimming cut 4 bases from V and 5 bases from J; bases unmatched to any gene: 3. The CDR3 bases are TGTGCCAGTAGTACAGGGGGCGTAACTGAAGCTTTCTTT. Its translation: CASSTGGVTEAFF.

The gene calls are TRBV14 and TRBJ1-2, with 11 bases matching TRBD1. CDR1 is SGHDN and CDR2 is FVKESK in the germline V gene. V was clipped by 4 bases and J by 4 bases; unmatched bases: 2. This CDR3 comprises 14 residues. The CDR3 here is CASSRGQGAYGYTF. CDR3 bases: TGTGCCAGCAGCCGCGGACAGGGGGCCTATGGCTACACCTTC.

The V and J genes are TRBV11-3 and TRBJ2-3, with 9 bases that match TRBD2. J was trimmed by 4 bases and V by 0 bases; bases with no gene match: 5. The CDR3 sequence is 16 residues long. From germline, CDR1 is SGHNT and CDR2 YENEEA. CDR3 sequence: CASSLEGLAGPDTQYF. The DNA for the CDR3 is TGTGCCAGCAGCTTAGAGGGGCTAGCGGGACCAGATACGCAGTATTTT. The whole variable domain, filled in from reference TRBV11-3 and TRBJ2-3, reads EAGVVQSPRYKIIEKKQPVAFWCNPISGHNTLYWYLQNLGQGPELLIRYENEEAVDDSQLPKDRFSAERLKGVDSTLKIQPAELGDSAVYLCASSLEGLAGPDTQYFGPGTRLTVL.

This rearrangement joins TRBV9 to TRBJ2-2; 8 bases fit TRBD2. V was clipped by 4 bases and J by 6 bases; unmatched bases: 5. Germline V gene data show CDR1 as SGDLS and CDR2 as YYNGEE. The CDR3 runs 14 residues. Written as DNA, the CDR3 is TGTGCCAGCAGCCAAAGCGGGAGTCCCGGGGAGCTGTTTTTT. It encodes CASSQSGSPGELFF.

J is TRBJ2-5 and V is TRBV10-2; 8 positions match TRBD2. This CDR3 is built from 14 residues. Unmatched junction bases numbered 6, after V lost 6 bases and J lost 3 bases. The germline CDR1 and CDR2 sequences are WSHSY and SAAADI. The CDR3, as DNA: TGCGCCAGCAGGGCCGGGGGGGCGAAAGAGACCCAGTACTTC. As protein: CASRAGGAKETQYF.

The rearrangement joins TRBV6-5 to TRBJ2-5, with 9 nucleotides matching TRBD2. Germline values: CDR1 MNHEY, CDR2 SVGAGI. The CDR3 is 13 residues long. The V and J ends lost 7 bases and 3 bases, in that order; junction bases with no gene match: 3. The CDR3 loop is CASNLAGKETQYF. CDR3 sequence (DNA): TGTGCCAGCAACCTAGCGGGAAAAGAGACCCAGTACTTC.

The chain links TRBV4-2 to TRBJ2-3; possibly TRBD1 for D (6 bases). The V end was cut by 2 bases, the J end by 4 bases, with 16 bases between. There are 16 residues in the CDR3. Per germline, CDR1 LGHNA and CDR2 YNFKEQ. CDR3 residues: CASSQRDTPVADTQYF. CDR3 DNA sequence: TGTGCCAGCAGCCAAAGGGACACCCCGGTCGCAGATACGCAGTATTTT.

This chain uses TRBV25-1 with TRBJ1-2; D gene uncertain. Germline V gives CDR1 MGHDK, CDR2 SYGVNS. The CDR3 is 13 amino acids. V dropped 1 base and J dropped 3 bases, with 6 bases sitting between them. For the CDR3, the DNA is TGTGCCAGCAGTGAATCGGGGTACTATGGCTACACCTTC. Translated: CASSESGYYGYTF.

This sequence joins TRBV6-5 and TRBJ1-1; tentative D call: TRBD1 (6 bases). Trimming took 6 bases from V and 11 from J, leaving 13 bases between them. The germline V gene has CDR1 MNHEY and CDR2 SVGAGI. The CDR3 contains 11 residues. In DNA, the CDR3 is TGTGCCAGCAGGGATGTGGACAGCGCTTTCTTT. Translated: CASRDVDSAFF.

The chain carries TRBV10-3 and TRBJ2-1; D ambiguous. Trimming took off 6 bases at V and 0 bases at J, with 12 bases between the two ends. This CDR3 region has 15 residues. CDR1 and CDR2 from the germline V gene are ENHRY and SYGVKD. The CDR3 reads CAISPDRSSYNEQFF. The CDR3 DNA sequence: TGTGCCATCAGCCCTGACCGGAGCTCCTACAATGAGCAGTTCTTC.